This TCR beta chain was retrieved from a study of shared clonotypes between healthy human individuals. Study information: Per donor, CD8 memory used one plate, CD8 naive used two, CD4 memory used three and CD4 naive used three. Study-level results: Among a handful of donors, roughly 5% of naive CD4 clonotypes were found in common.

Trimming left V 5 bases short and J 5 bases short, with 10 bases between. This CDR3 contains 12 residues. The germline gives CDR1 MNHNY, CDR2 SVGAGI (reference sequence). Evenly divided among several immunoSEQ plates was the genomic DNA of each subset. The method was immunoSEQ multiplex PCR; TCRdb's version includes in-frame clones alone and lacks a portion of them. The sample carries about 820,000 clones, roughly 92% recorded once. A note on this clone: The antigen is undetermined.

Naive CD8 cells lacked CD45RO and underwent positive selection for CCR7, leaving out terminally differentiated effector memory CD45RA+ cells. The sequencing sample was made of naive CD8+ T cells sorted from blood. The rearrangement links TRBV6-6 to TRBJ2-7; D is ambiguous. The sequence came from a young man in good health. CDR3 nucleotides: TGTGCCAGCAGTCCGCGCTCTAACGAGCAGTACTTC. This sequence encodes CASSPRSNEQYF.